This TCR beta chain was observed in a study of T cell responses to AZD1222 COVID-19 vaccine. Produced via immunoSEQ multiplex PCR; TCRdb's table is partial and in-frame only. The sample lists approximately 110,000 clones; roughly 84% were seen once. V was clipped by 5 bases and J by 5 bases, with 22 bases between them. This CDR3 is 16 amino acids long. Germline-derived CDR1 and CDR2 are SGHRS and YFSETQ. Sequenced here: peripheral blood, sampled on day 0 of AZD1222 vaccination. This TCR was recovered from an adult in good health. The genes are TRBV5-1 and TRBJ1-2; TRBD1 might be the D (5 bases). The CDR3, as DNA: TGCGCCAGCAGACCCCTCATACAGGAGTTTGAGTATGGCTACACCTTC. Amino acid sequence: CASRPLIQEFEYGYTF.